This T cell receptor beta chain comes out of a study of response to subunit inactivated influenza vaccine. Germline V gives CDR1 SNHLY, CDR2 FYNNEI. Unmatched junction bases numbered 5, after V lost 4 bases and J lost 4 bases. The CDR3 covers 15 residues. Study-wide points: The authors offered the suggestion that each seasonal influenza vaccination recruits few new T cells.

The sample holds many counts of this clonotype. The antigen is unknown. In TCRdb, the RT-PCR reads were re-called with MiXCR into one record per CDR3 protein. The top ten hold around 7.6% of the sample, which has 650,000 or so distinct CDR3 sequences, 14% seen once. The sequences come from PBMCs from blood, collected less than 15 days before vaccination. The TCR sequence derives from a man aged 50-60 years who received an inactivated influenza vaccine. The chain uses TRBV2 and TRBJ2-3, with 10 positions matching TRBD2. CDR3 residues: CASSGASGSADTQYF. The DNA of the CDR3 is TGTGCCAGCAGTGGGGCTAGCGGGAGCGCAGATACGCAGTATTTT.